This T cell receptor (beta chain) was sequenced for a study of T cell responses to AZD1222 COVID-19 vaccine. General observations from the study: Close to half of spike-specific TCRs reportedly recognize unmutated variant regions.

The protocol was immunoSEQ multiplex PCR, while the TCRdb copy is restricted to in-frame clones and leaves out a portion. The sample yields about 86,000 clones, nearly 90% seen once. A remark on this clone: What it binds is unknown.

The V gene's germline CDR1 is SGDLS and CDR2 YYNGEE. The CDR3 runs to 13 residues. The V end was cut by 0 bases, the J end by 7 bases, with 5 bases between. The sequencing here drew on peripheral blood, taken on day 0 of AZD1222 vaccination. This chain uses TRBV9 with TRBJ1-6; D gene uncertain. The sequence derives from an adult in good health. CDR3 sequence: CASSVDPNSPLHF. CDR3 bases: TGTGCCAGCAGCGTAGATCCGAATTCACCCCTCCACTTT.